This T cell receptor beta chain is drawn from a study of cytomegalovirus exposure and HLA in healthy donors. In this sample, this clone turned up a few times. The PCR ran on 60 Vbeta and 13 Jbeta primers. TCRdb keeps only in-frame clones here, not all; method: immunoSEQ multiplex PCR. The table records 100,000 to 150,000 clones, over 65% of them present only once. Germline values: CDR1 MGHRA, CDR2 YSYEKL. V lost 0 bases and J 3 bases, leaving 12 bases between the germline ends. This CDR3 comprises 17 residues. Sequencing used PBMCs. The clonotype originates from a man younger than 35 in good health and CMV-seropositive. The chain combines TRBV4-1 with TRBJ2-6, with D possibly being TRBD1 (5 bases). The DNA of the CDR3 is TGCGCCAGCAGCCAAGAAAGGGGTTCGGGTGGGGCCAACGTCCTGACTTTC. As protein: CASSQERGSGGANVLTF.